A selection of T cell receptor beta chains follows, all from one sample in a study of metastatic and nonmetastatic thyroid tumors. TCRdb re-called the PCR reads through MiXCR. The data show around 50,000 clones, 25% to 30% seen once. The sequenced material came from blood. The source is a female donor with papillary thyroid cancer or a benign thyroid nodule (not recorded which). Some clones in this sample may be carry-over from other donors' samples. CDR3s include the opening cysteine and the closing phenylalanine or tryptophan. A D gene is named only where the DNA matches it firmly. Rows give clone size only sometimes, using once, few, many, or a class for an expanded clone.

clone size	J gene	V gene	D gene	CDR3 DNA	CDR3 protein
NA	TRBJ2-1	TRBV5-1	TRBD1	TGCGCCAGCAGCTTGGGCCAGGGACAGTGGGGTGAGCAGTTCTTC	CASSLGQGQWGEQFF
few	TRBJ1-2	TRBV28	NA	TGTGCCAGCAGTTTGGGTTCGGGCGGGTCGGCCGTCTATGGCTACACCTTC	CASSLGSGGSAVYGYTF
few	TRBJ2-2	TRBV6-1	NA	TGTGCCAGCAGTGAAGCTAGCGGGAACACCGGGGAGCTGTTTTTT	CASSEASGNTGELFF
NA	TRBJ1-2	TRBV30	NA	TGTGCCTTGACTACAGGGAACTATGGCTACACCTTC	CALTTGNYGYTF
NA	TRBJ2-7	TRBV28	NA	TGTGCCAGCAGTTTGGATCACGGGGGCCTAGTTTCCTACGAGCAGTACTTC	CASSLDHGGLVSYEQYF
many	TRBJ1-2	TRBV24-1	NA	TGTGCCACCAGCCCTAAAGTGGGGCAGCCGAAAAATGATACTAACTATGGCTACACCTTC	CATSPKVGQPKNDTNYGYTF
NA	TRBJ1-6	TRBV5-6	NA	TGTGCCAGCAGCTTATGGGGGGCGGGTAATTCACCCCTCCACTTT	CASSLWGAGNSPLHF
few	TRBJ2-7	TRBV10-3	NA	TGTGCCATCAGCAAGGGGAGCTCCTACGAGCAGTACTTC	CAISKGSSYEQYF
NA	TRBJ2-2	TRBV6-1	NA	TGTGCCAGCAGATCCACCGGGGATCTGTTTTTT	CASRSTGDLFF
few	TRBJ2-6	TRBV20-1	NA	TGCAGTGCTCTCCCTGGGGCCAACGTCCTGACTTTC	CSALPGANVLTF
NA	TRBJ2-3	TRBV5-1	NA	TGCGCCAGCAGCTTGGGGGGGGCGCACGGAGATACGCAGTATTTT	CASSLGGAHGDTQYF
NA	TRBJ1-5	TRBV7-9	TRBD1	TGTGCCAGCAGCTTAGGGGACAGGGACAATCAGCCCCAGCATTTT	CASSLGDRDNQPQHF
few	TRBJ2-2	TRBV6-2/TRBV6-3	NA	TGTGCCAGCAGTTACAGAGGGACCGCGAACACCGGGGAGCTGTTTTTT	CASSYRGTANTGELFF
NA	TRBJ2-7	TRBV6-1	TRBD1	TGTGCCAGCAGTGAAGAGTACAGGGGAGCCCACGAGCAGTACTTC	CASSEEYRGAHEQYF
NA	TRBJ2-7	TRBV18	TRBD2	TGTGCCAGCTCACCTAGTGCCGGGACTAGCCTATCCTACGAGCAGTACTTC	CASSPSAGTSLSYEQYF
NA	TRBJ1-1	TRBV11-3	NA	TGTGCCAGCAGCCCGAGGGGAGGAACTGAAGCTTTCTTT	CASSPRGGTEAFF
NA	TRBJ1-2	TRBV20-1	NA	TGCAGTGCTACCCCCCTGGGCAGGGAGGGATCGGGGGGCTACACCTTC	CSATPLGREGSGGYTF
NA	TRBJ2-7	TRBV5-5	NA	TGTGCCAGCAGCTTTGAAGCCGAGCAGTACTTC	CASSFEAEQYF
few	TRBJ2-3	TRBV15	TRBD2	TGTGCCACCGGAGCTAGCGGACAAGATACGCAGTATTTT	CATGASGQDTQYF
few	TRBJ1-2	TRBV12-3/TRBV12-4	NA	TGTGCCAGCAGTTTTTCCCTTTCCGGCTACACCTTC	CASSFSLSGYTF